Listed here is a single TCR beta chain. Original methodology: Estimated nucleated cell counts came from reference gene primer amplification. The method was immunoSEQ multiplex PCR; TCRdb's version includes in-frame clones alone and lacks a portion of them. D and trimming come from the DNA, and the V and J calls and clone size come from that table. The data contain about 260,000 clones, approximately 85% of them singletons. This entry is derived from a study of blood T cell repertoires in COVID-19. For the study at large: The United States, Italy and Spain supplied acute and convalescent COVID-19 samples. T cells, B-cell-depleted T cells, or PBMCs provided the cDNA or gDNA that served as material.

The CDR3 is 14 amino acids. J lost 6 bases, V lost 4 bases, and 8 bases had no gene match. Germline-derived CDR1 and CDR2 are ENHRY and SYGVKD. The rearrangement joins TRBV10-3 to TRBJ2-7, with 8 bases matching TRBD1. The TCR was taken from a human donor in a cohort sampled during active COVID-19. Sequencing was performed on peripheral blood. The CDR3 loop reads CAISAGTGAAEQYF. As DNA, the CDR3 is TGTGCCATCAGTGCCGGGACAGGCGCCGCCGAGCAGTACTTC.